This TCR beta chain emerged from a study of cytomegalovirus exposure and HLA in healthy donors. Study results and caveats: The investigators catalogued 150 to 200 TCR beta chains as cytomegalovirus-associated. Association of a missense DCLRE1C variant with TCR beta V- and J-gene trimming was reported in a later analysis. Rarity held for most TCR sequences, but there were some public TCRs that occurred in many donors. Serostatus for CMV was the only available immune exposure information.

With 60 Vbeta and 13 Jbeta primers, the PCR was carried out. Clones were read by immunoSEQ multiplex PCR, and TCRdb kept only the in-frame ones, dropping some. Of about 140,000 clones listed, roughly 60% were seen once; the top ten hold 2.4%. This CDR3 is 13 amino acids long. Germline CDR1 SQVTM, CDR2 ANQGSEA. Trimming cost V 4 bases and J 5 bases, with 14 bases left between them. Comments on this clone: The target antigen is unknown.

The sample consisted of PBMCs. This sequence was found in a woman aged 35 to 49 in good health and CMV-seronegative. The gene calls are TRBV29-1 and TRBJ1-1; D uncertain. The CDR3 protein is CSVARGAGTEAFF. The CDR3 region has the DNA TGCAGCGTTGCTCGGGGAGCTGGGACTGAAGCTTTCTTT.